A single sample is the source of the 8 T cell receptor beta chains below, sequenced in a study of T cell responses to AZD1222 COVID-19 vaccine. Clones were sequenced by immunoSEQ multiplex PCR, and TCRdb holds only the in-frame ones, with some missing. The sample includes some 150,000 clones, 80% to 95% of them seen just once. The source material was peripheral blood, sampled on day 0 of MenACWY control vaccination. Receptors were obtained from an adult in good health.

The V call is TRBV3-1 (or the pseudogene TRBV3-2), the J call TRBJ1-3; a possible D gene is TRBD1 (6 bases). Germline lookup yields CDR1 LGHDT and CDR2 YNNKEL (reference sequence). CDR3 length: 15 residues. Trimming pared 3 bases from V and 1 base from J, leaving 10 bases between. The CDR3 DNA reads as TGTGCCAGCAGCCACAACAGGGAGTCTGGAAACACCATATATTTT. It yields the protein CASSHNRESGNTIYF.

This chain links TRBV28 with TRBJ2-3, with 8 positions matching TRBD2. The V and J ends lost 3 bases and 5 bases, in that order; junction bases with no gene match: 13. The CDR3 totals 17 residues. Germline V CDR1 and CDR2: MDHEN, SYDVKM. The CDR3 DNA is TGTGCCAGCAGTTTGCCCCCTGGGGCGGGGGGCCTAGATACGCAGTATTTT. It is translated as CASSLPPGAGGLDTQYF.

The chain couples TRBV20-1 to TRBJ2-1; 9 bases map to TRBD2. This CDR3 has 15 residues. Germline V gene lookup returns CDR1 DFQATT and CDR2 SNEGSKA (reference sequence). After removal of 3 bases from V and 4 bases from J, the junction contained 7 bases not matched to a gene. This CDR3 reads CSASSGSKSYNEQFF. For the CDR3, the DNA is TGCAGTGCTAGTAGCGGGAGCAAATCTTACAATGAGCAGTTCTTC.

The V call is TRBV5-5, the J call TRBJ1-2; the D is unclear. The CDR3 extends over 13 amino acids. The germline V gene has CDR1 SGHKS and CDR2 YYEKEE (reference sequence). V shed 1 base and J shed 3 bases, with 7 bases lying between them. Written as DNA, the CDR3 is TGTGCCAGCAGCTTGTCTGACTACTATGGCTACACCTTC. Its translation: CASSLSDYYGYTF.

The V and J genes are TRBV3-1 (or the pseudogene TRBV3-2) and TRBJ1-6, with unresolved D. This CDR3 comprises 15 residues. Trimming shortened V by 3 bases and J by 4 bases, and 10 bases separated the two germline ends. The germline CDR1 and CDR2 sequences are LGHDT and YNNKEL (reference sequence). CDR3 sequence (DNA): TGTGCCAGCAGCCAGGCGGAGGCTTATAATTCACCCCTCCACTTT. This sequence encodes CASSQAEAYNSPLHF.

Turning to this clone: Distinct nucleotide sequences in the sample also encode this CDR3. The rearrangement links TRBV24-1 to TRBJ1-2; a weak D match, TRBD1 (5 bases). Germline values: CDR1 KGHDR, CDR2 SFDVKD. This CDR3 has 13 amino acids. The germline V and J ends were trimmed by 2 bases and 4 bases, with 7 bases remaining between them. This CDR3 reads CATSDSGSYGYTF. The CDR3 nucleotides are TGTGCCACCAGTGATTCAGGGTCCTATGGCTACACCTTC.

The chain recombines TRBV18 with TRBJ2-1, with D unclear. Trimming removed 4 bases at V and 7 bases at J, with 14 bases between. The CDR3 totals 14 residues. CDR1 is KGHSH, CDR2 LQKENI, per germline. The CDR3 reads CASSLTWTDNEQFF. As DNA, the CDR3 is TGTGCCAGCTCACTTACTTGGACCGATAATGAGCAGTTCTTC.

The V gene is TRBV2, the J gene TRBJ1-2; 8 bases fit TRBD1. In germline, CDR1 is SNHLY, CDR2 FYNNEI. V trimming: 4 bases; J trimming: 7 bases; junction bases outside the gene matches: 8. This CDR3 has 14 amino acids. This CDR3 is CASSGVTGVVGYTF. The DNA for the CDR3 is TGTGCCAGCAGTGGCGTGACAGGGGTAGTTGGCTACACCTTC.